This paragraph reports one T cell receptor beta chain. Its antigen is still unknown. No fewer than 7 million PBMCs went into each sample. These data come from a study of blood T cells in healthy people across ages. This CDR3 is built from 15 residues. V was trimmed by 2 bases and J by 4 bases, leaving 12 bases between them. Germline CDR1 SGHTA, CDR2 FQGTGA. Findings of the study overall: Expanded clonotype shifts may have been confounded, as the donors had an unknown CMV status.

Primed by a sample-barcoded 5' primer and a J-beta primer mix, a second PCR proceeded for roughly 6 to 12 cycles. Tagging of each cDNA molecule was performed by a template-switch adaptor with 12 random nucleotides. TCRdb itself ran the 5' RACE reads through MiXCR, one entry per CDR3 protein. This table holds 550,000 to 600,000 distinct CDR3 sequences, around 48% found once. The TCR comes from a man aged 80 or over in good health. The chain combines TRBV7-3 with TRBJ2-1; tentative D call: TRBD1 (6 bases). Sequencing was done on a sample of blood. CDR3: CASSLAGANYNEQFF. For the CDR3, the DNA is TGTGCCAGCAGCTTAGCAGGGGCGAATTACAATGAGCAGTTCTTC.